These 9 T cell receptor beta chains share one sample of origin, sequenced in a study of blood T cell repertoires in COVID-19. TCRdb's table, derived via immunoSEQ multiplex PCR, lists solely in-frame clones and lacks some. Here the sample spans about 220,000 clones, roughly 80% being singletons. Sequencing used peripheral blood. All receptors derive from a man aged 25 to 45 with active or convalescent COVID-19.

The genes are TRBV3-1 (or the pseudogene TRBV3-2) and TRBJ1-1, with 7 bases lining up with TRBD1. This CDR3 comprises 14 residues. Looked up from germline, CDR1 is LGHDT and CDR2 is YNNKEL (reference sequence). The trim removed 0 bases at V and 6 bases at J, leaving 4 bases unmatched. The CDR3 sequence: CASSQEGGVAEAFF. As DNA, the CDR3 is TGTGCCAGCAGCCAAGAAGGGGGCGTCGCTGAAGCTTTCTTT.

This clone was counted a few times. This chain links TRBV7-9 with TRBJ1-4, with D tentatively TRBD1 (5 bases). Germline V gene lookup returns CDR1 SEHNR and CDR2 FQNEAQ (reference sequence). Trimming left V 1 base short and J 0 bases short, with 6 bases between. The CDR3 covers 15 residues. The CDR3 loop reads CASSLGQTTNEKLFF. DNA of the CDR3: TGTGCCAGCAGCTTAGGACAGACAACTAATGAAAAACTGTTTTTT.

This clone was detected once. The chain joins TRBV5-1 to TRBJ1-2; 8 bases are a match to TRBD1. The CDR3 is 16 amino acids. Per germline, CDR1 SGHRS and CDR2 YFSETQ. V shed 4 bases and J 4 bases; nucleotides not matched to a gene: 12. Written as DNA, the CDR3 is TGCGCCAGCAGCCCGGACCCGGACAGGGTGGCCTATGGCTACACCTTC. Its protein is CASSPDPDRVAYGYTF.

V and J are TRBV2 and TRBJ2-2; TRBD2 matches at 7 bases. The germline CDR1 and CDR2 sequences are SNHLY and FYNNEI. The CDR3 sequence is 14 residues long. V gave up 7 bases and J gave up 1 base; unmatched junction bases: 3. CDR3 coding DNA: TGTGCCAGCAAGCTAGCGGAGAACACCGGGGAGCTGTTTTTT. Its translation is CASKLAENTGELFF. Looking up the rest from reference TRBV2 and TRBJ2-2 gives the full variable domain: EPEVTQTPSHQVTQMGQEVILRCVPISNHLYFYWYRQILGQKVEFLVSFYNNEISEKSEIFDDQFSVERPDGSNFTLKIRSTKLEDSAMYFCASKLAENTGELFFGEGSRLTVL.

This clone was detected a few times. The rearrangement links TRBV4-1 to TRBJ2-1; possible D gene TRBD2, 5 bases. CDR1 is MGHRA, CDR2 YSYEKL, per germline. This CDR3 spans 14 amino acids. V dropped 1 base and J dropped 8 bases, with 12 bases sitting between them. Here the CDR3 reads CASSQGSQRDEQFF. The CDR3 nucleotides are TGCGCCAGCAGCCAAGGGTCCCAGAGGGATGAGCAGTTCTTC.

The CDR3 DNA reads TGTGCCAGCAGGAGGGGGAGTGGCTACACCTTC. Encoded protein: CASRRGSGYTF. The rearrangement joins TRBV6-5 to TRBJ1-2; weak D call: TRBD1 (6 bases). With 6 bases removed from V and 7 bases from J, the gap between germline ends came to 9 bases. Germline values: CDR1 MNHEY, CDR2 SVGAGI. This CDR3 is 11 amino acids long.

The chain is built from TRBV7-9 and TRBJ2-7, with 9 bases that match TRBD1. The CDR3 contains 14 residues. Germline-derived CDR1 and CDR2 are SEHNR and FQNEAQ (reference sequence). V trimming: 5 bases; J trimming: 4 bases; junction bases outside the gene matches: 6. Written as DNA, the CDR3 is TGTGCCAGCAGCCCGACAGGGGGGCTTTACGAGCAGTACTTC. Translated: CASSPTGGLYEQYF. The full variable domain, in which reference TRBV7-9 and TRBJ2-7 provide the parts outside the CDR3, is DTGVSQNPRHKITKRGQNVTFRCDPISEHNRLYWYRQTLGQGPEFLTYFQNEAQLEKSRLLSDRFSAERPKGSFSTLEIQRTEQGDSAMYLCASSPTGGLYEQYFGPGTRLTVT.

The chain couples TRBV2 to TRBJ2-2; 8 positions agree with TRBD1. This CDR3 has 15 residues. V gave up 9 bases and J gave up 1 base; unmatched junction bases: 7. Germline loops: CDR1 SNHLY, CDR2 FYNNEI. The CDR3 coding sequence is TGTGCCAGTCAGACCGGGACAGGGAACACCGGGGAGCTGTTTTTT. Its protein product is CASQTGTGNTGELFF.

V and J are TRBV4-3 and TRBJ2-5; 8 nucleotides line up with TRBD1. Trimming took 0 bases from V and 7 from J; bases not matched to a gene: 19. This CDR3 contains 19 residues. Germline V gives CDR1 LGHNA, CDR2 YSLEER. CDR3 region: CASSQDYPSETGDGGTQYF. The CDR3 coding sequence is TGCGCCAGCAGCCAAGATTACCCCTCCGAGACAGGGGACGGAGGGACCCAGTACTTC.